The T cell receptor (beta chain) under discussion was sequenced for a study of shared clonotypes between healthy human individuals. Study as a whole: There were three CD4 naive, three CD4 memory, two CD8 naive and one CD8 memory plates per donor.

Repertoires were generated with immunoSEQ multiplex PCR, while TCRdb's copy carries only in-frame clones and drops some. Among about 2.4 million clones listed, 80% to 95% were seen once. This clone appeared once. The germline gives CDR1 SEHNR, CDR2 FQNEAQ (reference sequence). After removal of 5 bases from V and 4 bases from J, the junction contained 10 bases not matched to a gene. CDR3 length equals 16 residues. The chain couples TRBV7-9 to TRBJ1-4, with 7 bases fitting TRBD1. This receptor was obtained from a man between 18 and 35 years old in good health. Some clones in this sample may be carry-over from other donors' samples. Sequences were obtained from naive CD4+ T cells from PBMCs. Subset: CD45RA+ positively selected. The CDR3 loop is CASSKTPGTDNEKLFF. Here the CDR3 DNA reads TGTGCCAGCAGCAAGACCCCCGGGACAGATAATGAAAAACTGTTTTTT.